A selection of T cell receptor beta chains follows, all from one sample in a study of T cell clonotyping in hematopoietic cell transplantation. Repertoires were generated with immunoSEQ multiplex PCR, while TCRdb's copy carries only in-frame clones and drops some. The sample holds 30,000 to 40,000 clones, about 95% seen once. The sample was peripheral blood mononuclear cells, taken before stem cell transplant. These receptors all stem from a man aged 35 to 55 with chronic myeloid leukemia. Some clones in this sample may be carry-over from other donors' samples. The conserved cysteine and the conserved F or W are not part of the CDR3 here. Fields, in order: V gene, CDR3 protein.

V: TRBV4-1
CDR3: ASSQERVVSVYAGELF

V: TRBV30
CDR3: AWMKGLPSNEQF

V: TRBV7-2
CDR3: ASSPSTPSGSNQPQH

V: TRBV10-3
CDR3: AISGGTGDQPQH

V: TRBV19
CDR3: ASSVTGFSNQPQH

V: TRBV27
CDR3: ATSPLDTSREAF

V: TRBV6-6
CDR3: ASSFFRDSHTGELF

V: TRBV4-3
CDR3: ASSQDQENSYNSPLH

V: TRBV5-5
CDR3: ASSADMGSPLH

V: TRBV28
CDR3: ASSLTDSNQPQH

V: TRBV4-2
CDR3: ASSQGVQMDSPLH

V: TRBV19
CDR3: ASSMRDRSLH

V: TRBV7-9
CDR3: ASTPGGAVKDGYT

V: TRBV28
CDR3: ASSFPGQQYQPQH

V: TRBV5-4
CDR3: ASSLSTDTQY

V: TRBV4-2
CDR3: ASSQDRGQGDSPLH

V: TRBV30
CDR3: AWTRVWAF

V: TRBV27
CDR3: ASSSYRVNEQF

V: TRBV12-5
CDR3: ASGLQEPNTGELF

V: TRBV6-5
CDR3: ASSPGEVYYEQY

V: TRBV7-2
CDR3: ASSLVTGDYTGELF

V: TRBV28
CDR3: ASGGTGGRETEAF

V: TRBV28
CDR3: ASKIAGSTEAF

V: TRBV25-1
CDR3: ASEGTGYGYGYT

V: TRBV28
CDR3: ASSLEGVEAF

V: TRBV28
CDR3: ASSLGRTYGYT

V: TRBV19
CDR3: ATNGDGGAYNEQF

V: TRBV4-1
CDR3: ASSQAGSQGIYEQY

V: TRBV7-9
CDR3: ASSLGDRED

V: TRBV6-9
CDR3: ASSLSTGAPYGYT

V: TRBV11-2
CDR3: ASSLEGGTGELF

V: TRBV29-1
CDR3: SAGLGNEQF

V: TRBV11-2
CDR3: ASSPTANTEAF

V: TRBV6-5
CDR3: ASSYSRGSAYEQY

V: TRBV10-3
CDR3: AISDWAGRNEKLF

V: TRBV4-1
CDR3: ASSQAAGAGSPLH

V: TRBV19
CDR3: ASSIGAGWWGRAQH

V: TRBV7-2
CDR3: ASSLDAGEQF

V: TRBV2
CDR3: ASSEAGSGYT

V: TRBV19
CDR3: ASSTSGQGYGYT

V: TRBV27
CDR3: ASSFPSGELF

V: TRBV7-8
CDR3: ASSFPGLAGNVQETQY

V: TRBV7-2
CDR3: ASSQEGAGSNQPQH

V: TRBV6-5
CDR3: ASSPPDRVHEQY